These T cell receptor beta chains were read from a single sample in a study of cytomegalovirus exposure and HLA in healthy donors. The repertoire was sequenced with immunoSEQ multiplex PCR; TCRdb's copy has only in-frame clones and lacks some. The sample shows roughly 70,000 clones, about 85% of them seen only once. The sequencing input was PBMCs. Source of these receptors: a man younger than 45 in good health and CMV-seronegative. Each CDR3 is given with its conserved first and last residue. The D gene is left open where the match is weak. Size is stated for part of the rows, as once, few or many counts, or as a class when the clone is expanded.

clone_size,d_call,j_call,v_call,cdr3_aa,cdr3_nt
few,.,TRBJ1-2,TRBV4-1,CASSWDPRGAPQDYGYTF,TGCGCCAGCAGTTGGGACCCCCGGGGGGCCCCACAGGACTATGGCTACACCTTC
.,.,TRBJ1-6,TRBV30,CAWSPGSSYNSPLHF,TGTGCCTGGAGCCCCGGGAGCTCCTATAATTCACCCCTCCACTTT
.,.,TRBJ2-1,TRBV7-8,CASSNPREQFF,TGTGCCAGCAGCAACCCGCGGGAGCAGTTCTTC
few,.,TRBJ1-6,TRBV4-1,CASSQGTSYSPLHF,TGCGCCAGCAGCCAAGGGACATCTTACTCACCCCTCCACTTT
.,.,TRBJ2-1,TRBV5-6,CASSLAGVSGEQFF,TGTGCCAGCAGCTTGGCCGGGGTTAGCGGTGAGCAGTTCTTC
once,TRBD2,TRBJ2-1,TRBV5-4,CASSLGVAGGYNEQFF,TGTGCCAGCAGCTTGGGAGTAGCGGGAGGCTACAATGAGCAGTTCTTC
few,TRBD1,TRBJ1-5,TRBV4-1,CASSQDGTGGIWPQHF,TGCGCCAGCAGCCAAGATGGGACAGGTGGTATATGGCCCCAGCATTTT
.,.,TRBJ1-3,TRBV5-1,CASSLDSGNTIYF,TGCGCCAGCAGCTTGGACTCGGGAAACACCATATATTTT
.,TRBD1,TRBJ1-1,TRBV2,CASSGQGVEAFF,TGTGCCAGCAGTGGACAGGGGGTTGAGGCTTTCTTT
few,.,TRBJ2-2,TRBV5-1,CASSFGQTNTGELFF,TGCGCCAGCAGCTTCGGACAGACGAACACCGGGGAGCTGTTTTTT
.,.,TRBJ2-3,TRBV28,CASSPGTPYTDTQYF,TGTGCCAGCAGTCCGGGGACACCCTACACAGATACGCAGTATTTT
.,.,TRBJ2-7,TRBV6-5,CASSYGEVGGYEQYF,TGTGCCAGCAGTTACGGAGAGGTCGGGGGCTACGAGCAGTACTTC
few,TRBD2,TRBJ2-3,TRBV7-6,CASSFLAGGSTDTQYF,TGTGCCAGCAGCTTCTTAGCGGGAGGAAGCACAGATACGCAGTATTTT
few,.,TRBJ2-2,TRBV2,CASTVRVAGELFF,TGTGCCAGCACGGTACGGGTGGCCGGGGAGCTGTTTTTT
.,.,TRBJ1-1,TRBV9,CASSVSSTALRLNTEAFF,TGTGCCAGCAGCGTGAGCTCGACAGCCTTACGCTTGAACACTGAAGCTTTCTTT
.,TRBD1,TRBJ1-2,TRBV5-4,CASSPGQAAYGYTF,TGTGCCAGCAGCCCTGGACAGGCTGCCTATGGCTACACCTTC
.,.,TRBJ1-1,TRBV5-6,CASSWGGDWTEAFF,TGTGCCAGCAGCTGGGGGGGGGATTGGACTGAAGCTTTCTTT
once,.,TRBJ1-6,TRBV12-5,CASGLPTGGNSPLHF,TGTGCTAGTGGTTTGCCGACGGGAGGGAATTCACCCCTCCACTTT
.,.,TRBJ2-1,TRBV9,CASSGPYNEQFF,TGTGCCAGCAGCGGGCCATACAATGAGCAGTTCTTC
.,.,TRBJ1-5,TRBV5-5,CASIPARNQPQHF,TGTGCCAGCATCCCCGCGAGGAATCAGCCCCAGCATTTT
.,.,TRBJ2-3,TRBV7-8,CASSLEIGSRTDTQYF,TGTGCCAGCAGCTTAGAAATAGGGAGTAGGACAGATACGCAGTATTTT
.,.,TRBJ2-7,TRBV29-1,CSVEEGKGLEQYF,TGCAGCGTTGAGGAGGGAAAGGGGCTCGAGCAGTACTTC